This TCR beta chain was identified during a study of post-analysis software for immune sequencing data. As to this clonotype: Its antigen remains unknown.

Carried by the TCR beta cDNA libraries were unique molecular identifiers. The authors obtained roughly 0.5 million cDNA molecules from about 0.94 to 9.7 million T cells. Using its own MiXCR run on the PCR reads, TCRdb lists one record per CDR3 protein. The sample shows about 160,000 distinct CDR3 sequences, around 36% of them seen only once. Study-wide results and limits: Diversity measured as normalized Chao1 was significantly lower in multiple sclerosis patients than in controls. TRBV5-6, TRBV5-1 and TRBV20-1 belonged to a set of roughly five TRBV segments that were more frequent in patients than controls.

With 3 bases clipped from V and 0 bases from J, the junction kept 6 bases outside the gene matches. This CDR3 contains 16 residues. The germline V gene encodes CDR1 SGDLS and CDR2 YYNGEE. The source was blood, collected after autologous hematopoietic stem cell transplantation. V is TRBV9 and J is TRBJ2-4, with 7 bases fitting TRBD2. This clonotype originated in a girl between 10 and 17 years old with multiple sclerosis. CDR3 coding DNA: TGTGCCAGCAGCGGGGGGGAGGGCTTAGCCAAAAACATTCAGTACTTC. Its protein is CASSGGEGLAKNIQYF.